This T cell receptor (beta chain) was recorded in a study of T cell responses to AZD1222 COVID-19 vaccine. Study-level points and caveats: It was only after the peak T cell response that any repertoires were sampled. Spike-specific TCR breadth and depth grew following two AZD1222 doses. In the spike-specific TCR repertoire, nearly half reportedly target unmutated variant regions. Clonal diversity was possibly underestimated, and white British individuals and females predominated among donors.

Of note for this clone: Its antigen remains unidentified.

The repertoire was sequenced with immunoSEQ multiplex PCR; TCRdb's copy has only in-frame clones and lacks some. The table has 70,000 to 90,000 clones, 75% to 90% seen once; the top ten hold roughly an eighth. The receptor was derived from an adult who received the AZD1222 COVID-19 vaccine. The sample in question was peripheral blood, obtained 28 days after the second AZD1222 dose.

Here the CDR3 reads CASSYNREGSYNSPLHF. The CDR3 DNA follows: TGTGCCAGCAGTTATAACAGGGAAGGCTCCTATAATTCACCCCTCCACTTT. The chain carries TRBV6-2 or TRBV6-3 and TRBJ1-6; perhaps TRBD1 as D (6 bases). Trimming removed 3 bases from V and 0 bases from J, with 12 bases in between. CDR3 length: 17 residues. CDR1 is MNHEY and CDR2 is SVGEGT in the germline V gene.